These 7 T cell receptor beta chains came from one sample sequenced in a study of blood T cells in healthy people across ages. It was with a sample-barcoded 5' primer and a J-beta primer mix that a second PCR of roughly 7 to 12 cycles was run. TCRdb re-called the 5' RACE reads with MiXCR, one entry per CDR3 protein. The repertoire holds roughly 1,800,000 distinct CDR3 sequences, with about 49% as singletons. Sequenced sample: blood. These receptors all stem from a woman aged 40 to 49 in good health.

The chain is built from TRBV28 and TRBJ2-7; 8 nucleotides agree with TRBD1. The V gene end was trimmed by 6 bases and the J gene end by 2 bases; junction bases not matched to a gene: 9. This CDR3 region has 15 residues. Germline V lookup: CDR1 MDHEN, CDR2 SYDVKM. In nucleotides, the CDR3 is TGTGCCAGCAGACGATCGACGGACAGGGCCTACGAGCAGTACTTC. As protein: CASRRSTDRAYEQYF.

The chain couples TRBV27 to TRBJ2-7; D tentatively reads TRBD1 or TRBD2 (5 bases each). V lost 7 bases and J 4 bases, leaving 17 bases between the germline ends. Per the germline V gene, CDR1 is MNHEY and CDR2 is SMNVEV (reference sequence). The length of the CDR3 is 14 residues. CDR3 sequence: CASMGRATSYEQYF. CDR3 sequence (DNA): TGTGCCAGCATGGGGCGGGCCACCTCTTACGAGCAGTACTTC.

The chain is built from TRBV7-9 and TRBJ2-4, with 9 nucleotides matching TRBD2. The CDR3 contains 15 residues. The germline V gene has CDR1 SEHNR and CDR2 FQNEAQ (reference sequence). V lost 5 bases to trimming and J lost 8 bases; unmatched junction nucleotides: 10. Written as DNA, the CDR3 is TGTGCCAGCAGCGGTAGACTAGCGGACGAGGACATTCAGTACTTC. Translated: CASSGRLADEDIQYF.

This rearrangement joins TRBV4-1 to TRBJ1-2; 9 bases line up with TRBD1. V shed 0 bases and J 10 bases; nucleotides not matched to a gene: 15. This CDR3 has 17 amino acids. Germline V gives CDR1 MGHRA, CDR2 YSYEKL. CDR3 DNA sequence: TGCGCCAGCAGCCAAGATCAGGGGACAGGGTCCTCTCTGGACTACACCTTC. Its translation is CASSQDQGTGSSLDYTF.

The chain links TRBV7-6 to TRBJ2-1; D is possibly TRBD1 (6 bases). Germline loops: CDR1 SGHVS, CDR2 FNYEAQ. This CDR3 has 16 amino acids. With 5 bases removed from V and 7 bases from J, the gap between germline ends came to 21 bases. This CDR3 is CASSLTPGTRRNEQFF. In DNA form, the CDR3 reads TGTGCCAGCAGCCTTACCCCCGGGACAAGAAGAAATGAGCAGTTCTTC.

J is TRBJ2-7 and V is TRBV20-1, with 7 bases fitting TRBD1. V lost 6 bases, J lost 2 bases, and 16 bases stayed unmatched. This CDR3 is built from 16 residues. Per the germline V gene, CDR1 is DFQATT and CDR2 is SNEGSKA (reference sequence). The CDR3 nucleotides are TGCAGTGCGGAGGAGACAGGGTACCCTTACCCCTACGAGCAGTACTTC. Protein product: CSAEETGYPYPYEQYF.

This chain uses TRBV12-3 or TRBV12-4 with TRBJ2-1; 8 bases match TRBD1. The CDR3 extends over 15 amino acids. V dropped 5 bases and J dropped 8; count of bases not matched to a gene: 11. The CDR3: CASSPPDRVGHEQFF. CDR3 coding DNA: TGTGCCAGCAGTCCACCGGACAGGGTTGGTCATGAGCAGTTCTTC.